The 27 T cell receptor beta chains presented below share a single source sample, sequenced in a study of cytomegalovirus exposure and HLA in healthy donors. 60 Vbeta and 13 Jbeta primers were used in PCR. Profiled with immunoSEQ multiplex PCR; TCRdb holds only in-frame clones, not every one. The sample lists about 120,000 clones, 70% to 80% occurring once. The sequencing sample was made of PBMCs. The receptors come from a young woman in good health and CMV-seropositive.

A remark on this clone: The identical CDR3 is also encoded by other nucleotide sequences in the sample. The chain recombines TRBV7-8 with TRBJ2-7; a weak D match, TRBD1 (5 bases). V lost 0 bases to trimming and J lost 7 bases, with 16 bases between them. Germline loops: CDR1 SGHVS, CDR2 FQNEAQ. This CDR3 region has 15 residues. The CDR3 here is CASSLALRGNYEQYF. In DNA form, the CDR3 reads TGTGCCAGCAGCTTAGCGTTAAGGGGTAATTATGAGCAGTACTTC. Full variable domain (remainder filled in from reference TRBV7-8 and TRBJ2-7): GAGVSQSPRYKVAKRGQDVALRCDPISGHVSLFWYQQALGQGPEFLTYFQNEAQLDKSGLPSDRFFAERPEGSVSTLKIQRTQQEDSAVYLCASSLALRGNYEQYFGPGTRLTVT.

This clone was detected only a few times. The rearrangement uses TRBV30 and TRBJ2-3, with D perhaps matching TRBD2 (9 bases). This CDR3 contains 16 residues. Trimming took 1 base from V and 2 from J, leaving 16 bases between them. Germline CDR1 reads GTSNPN; CDR2 reads SVGIG (reference sequence). The DNA of the CDR3 is TGTGCCTGGAGTGCAGGGGGCGGGGGGGCCACAGATACGCAGTATTTT. Its protein is CAWSAGGGGATDTQYF.

This clone was detected a few times. The J gene is TRBJ2-7, the V gene TRBV9; 8 bases align to TRBD2. Germline V CDR1 and CDR2: SGDLS, YYNGEE. Trimming removed 4 bases from V and 0 bases from J; junction bases left unmatched: 3. This CDR3 contains 14 residues. CDR3 sequence (DNA): TGTGCCAGCAGCTCGAGCGGGAGCTCCTACGAGCAGTACTTC. This encodes CASSSSGSSYEQYF. Drawing the rest from reference TRBV9 and TRBJ2-7, the complete variable domain is DSGVTQTPKHLITATGQRVTLRCSPRSGDLSVYWYQQSLDQGLQFLIQYYNGEERAKGNILERFSAQQFPDLHSELNLSSLELGDSALYFCASSSSGSSYEQYFGPGTRLTVT.

This clone was observed once. The chain joins TRBV7-2 to TRBJ1-4, with 7 bases matching TRBD1. Per the germline V gene, CDR1 is SGHTA and CDR2 is FQGNSA. J was trimmed by 2 bases and V by 5 bases; bases with no gene match: 2. The CDR3 contains 14 residues. The chain's CDR3 is CASSVQGTNEKLFF. The CDR3, as DNA: TGTGCCAGCAGCGTACAGGGGACTAATGAAAAACTGTTTTTT.

In regard to this clone: The junction and the germline gene differ at one end; a read error may be behind it. The sample has other DNA sequences that encode this CDR3 too. The chain recombines TRBV6-5 with TRBJ1-2, with TRBD1 matching 7 bases. Germline lookup yields CDR1 MNHEY and CDR2 SVGAGI. CDR3 size: 14 residues. CDR3 in DNA: TGTGCTAGCAGTGAAGAAGGGGGCGGGTTTGCCTACACCTTC. It yields the protein CASSEEGGGFAYTF.

The J gene is TRBJ1-4, the V gene TRBV27; TRBD1 aligns across 9 bases. Germline CDR1 reads MNHEY; CDR2 reads SMNVEV (reference sequence). This CDR3 comprises 16 residues. V trimming: 0 bases; J trimming: 1 base; junction bases outside the gene matches: 0. CDR3 sequence reads: CASSLSTGGTNEKLFF. CDR3 DNA sequence: TGTGCCAGCAGTTTATCGACAGGGGGAACTAATGAAAAACTGTTTTTT.

This clone came up a few times. The V call is TRBV20-1, the J call TRBJ1-2; D unresolved. Germline assignment: CDR1 DFQATT and CDR2 SNEGSKA (reference sequence). Trimming took 6 bases from V and 11 from J, leaving 16 bases between them. The length of the CDR3 is 11 residues. The CDR3 DNA follows: TGCAGTGCCGGGGAGGAGGGTCGGTACACCTTC. This codes for CSAGEEGRYTF.

A few counts support this clone. The CDR3, as DNA: TGTGCCAGCAGTCCCCCCCGGGGGGCCCCCGAGCAGTACTTC. As protein: CASSPPRGAPEQYF. V usage is TRBV6-5 and J usage is TRBJ2-5; tentatively, D is TRBD2 (7 bases). The end of the DNA is better explained by TRBJ2-7, so the J call may be wrong. The CDR3 spans 14 residues. Germline lookup yields CDR1 MNHEY and CDR2 SVGAGI.

The chain carries TRBV7-9 and TRBJ1-4; the D is unclear. V was cut by 1 base and J by 7 bases, with 10 bases left in between. CDR1 SEHNR and CDR2 FQNEAQ come from the germline V gene (reference sequence). This CDR3 has 14 amino acids. The CDR3 here is CASSLGQEVEKLFF. CDR3 DNA sequence: TGTGCCAGCAGCTTAGGGCAGGAGGTTGAAAAACTGTTTTTT. The variable domain in full, completed from reference TRBV7-9 and TRBJ1-4, reads DTGVSQNPRHKITKRGQNVTFRCDPISEHNRLYWYRQTLGQGPEFLTYFQNEAQLEKSRLLSDRFSAERPKGSFSTLEIQRTEQGDSAMYLCASSLGQEVEKLFFGSGTQLSVL.

The V call is TRBV10-2, the J call TRBJ2-3, with D maybe TRBD2 (5 bases). With 6 bases removed from V and 4 bases from J, the gap between germline ends came to 20 bases. Germline values: CDR1 WSHSY, CDR2 SAAADI. The CDR3 runs 16 residues. This CDR3 reads CASRPGLGSTPDTQYF. As DNA, the CDR3 is TGCGCCAGCAGACCAGGACTGGGGAGTACCCCAGATACGCAGTATTTT.

CDR3 in amino acids: CASSLTTTGSYTF. The CDR3 DNA follows: TGTGCCAGCAGCTTGACCACTACAGGGTCATACACCTTC. V gene TRBV7-6 combines with J gene TRBJ1-2; weak D call: TRBD1 (6 bases). This CDR3 has 13 amino acids. Looked up from germline, CDR1 is SGHVS and CDR2 is FNYEAQ. V lost 3 bases to trimming and J lost 11 bases, with 16 bases between them.

CDR3 sequence: CASSPRRTSGGTDTQYF. The CDR3 region has the DNA TGTGCCAGTAGTCCCCGGAGGACTAGCGGGGGCACAGATACGCAGTATTTT. V usage is TRBV19 and J usage is TRBJ2-3, with 12 bases identical to TRBD2. The germline CDR1 and CDR2 sequences are LNHDA and SQIVND (reference sequence). The CDR3 spans 17 residues. J lost 1 base, V lost 5 bases, and 7 bases had no gene match.

This chain joins TRBV5-1 and TRBJ2-3; TRBD2 matches at 8 bases. Per germline, CDR1 SGHRS and CDR2 YFSETQ. CDR3 size: 15 residues. The trim removed 4 bases at V and 1 base at J, leaving 5 bases unmatched. Here the CDR3 reads CASSPSGHRTDTQYF. In nucleotides, the CDR3 is TGCGCCAGCAGCCCTAGCGGGCACCGCACAGATACGCAGTATTTT.

The chain uses TRBV5-1 and TRBJ2-1, with 10 bases aligning to TRBD2. Germline V gene lookup returns CDR1 SGHRS and CDR2 YFSETQ. The CDR3 is 17 amino acids. Trimming removed 0 bases from V and 1 base from J; junction bases left unmatched: 4. The CDR3 loop is CASSLGLAGASYNEQFF. For the CDR3, the DNA is TGCGCCAGCAGCTTGGGCCTAGCGGGGGCATCCTACAATGAGCAGTTCTTC.

This CDR3 reads CASSYSGGKAEAFF. As DNA, the CDR3 is TGTGCCAGCAGTTACTCGGGGGGGAAGGCTGAAGCTTTCTTT. V is TRBV6-6 and J is TRBJ1-1, with TRBD1 as a possible D gene (5 bases). The ends were cut back, 0 bases at V and 6 bases at J, with 11 bases in the middle. There are 14 residues in the CDR3. Per germline, CDR1 MNHNY and CDR2 SVGAGI (reference sequence).

The CDR3 DNA sequence: TGTGCCAGCAGTTTTAGACGGGACTCTGGGGCCAACGTCCTGACTTTC. Its protein product is CASSFRRDSGANVLTF. The genes are TRBV27 and TRBJ2-6, with D tentatively TRBD2 (5 bases). Germline-derived CDR1 and CDR2 are MNHEY and SMNVEV (reference sequence). This CDR3 comprises 16 residues. Trimming cost V 3 bases and J 0 bases, with 9 bases left between them.

The V gene is TRBV5-4, the J gene TRBJ2-3; TRBD2 aligns across 11 bases. The CDR3 loop spans 18 amino acids. CDR1 is SGHNT and CDR2 is YYREEE in the germline V gene (reference sequence). The V segment lost 5 bases and the J segment 0 bases; nucleotides outside the gene matches: 11. CDR3 loop: CASSPTSGGRASTDTQYF. The CDR3 coding sequence is TGTGCCAGCAGTCCAACTAGCGGGGGCCGAGCTAGCACAGATACGCAGTATTTT.

The gene calls are TRBV6-1 and TRBJ1-3; TRBD1 aligns across 11 bases. The CDR3 contains 13 residues. V dropped 8 bases and J dropped 8; count of bases not matched to a gene: 5. Germline V gene data show CDR1 as MNHNS and CDR2 as SASEGT. This chain's CDR3 is CASGDRGKDTIYF. As DNA, the CDR3 is TGTGCCAGCGGGGACAGGGGGAAGGACACCATATATTTT.

On this clone: The same CDR3 also results from other DNA sequences found in this sample. The CDR3 coding sequence is TGTGCCAGCAGTTACTCGACAGGGGGCACTGAAGCTTTCTTT. It translates to CASSYSTGGTEAFF. This chain links TRBV6-5 with TRBJ1-1; 9 bases line up with TRBD1. The CDR3 is 14 amino acids. CDR1 and CDR2 (germline): MNHEY, SVGAGI. The trim removed 0 bases at V and 4 bases at J, leaving 0 bases unmatched.

In its sample, this clone was seen a few times. The chain couples TRBV30 to TRBJ1-2; 8 positions match TRBD1. The CDR3 is made up of 12 amino acids. Looked up from germline, CDR1 is GTSNPN and CDR2 is SVGIG (reference sequence). J lost 6 bases, V lost 4 bases, and 4 bases had no gene match. The CDR3 DNA reads TGTGCCTGGAAAACAGGGGGGGATGGCTACACCTTC. Its translation: CAWKTGGDGYTF.

This chain uses TRBV19 with TRBJ2-5, with 10 bases fitting TRBD2. The V gene end was trimmed by 5 bases and the J gene end by 2 bases; junction bases not matched to a gene: 20. The CDR3 is 20 residues long. Germline V gives CDR1 LNHDA, CDR2 SQIVND (reference sequence). CDR3 nucleotides: TGTGCCAGTAGTCCAAAACCCTCTAGCGGGAGAGGGGTTTTTCAAGAGACCCAGTACTTC. Protein product: CASSPKPSSGRGVFQETQYF.

J is TRBJ1-1 and V is TRBV19, with 7 bases aligning to TRBD1. The V gene's germline CDR1 is LNHDA and CDR2 SQIVND (reference sequence). This CDR3 is 14 amino acids long. With V trimmed by 6 bases and J by 5 bases, 9 bases remained unmatched. The CDR3 sequence is CASRYTDRETEAFF. CDR3 in DNA: TGTGCCAGTAGGTACACTGACAGGGAGACTGAAGCTTTCTTT.

This clone showed up just a few times. The chain is built from TRBV27 and TRBJ1-2; D not resolved. This CDR3 has 14 amino acids. Trimming pared 5 bases from V and 2 bases from J, leaving 12 bases between. Germline values: CDR1 MNHEY, CDR2 SMNVEV (reference sequence). CDR3 nucleotide sequence: TGTGCCAGCAGTCCCACAGCTCTCAACTATGGCTACACCTTC. It specifies CASSPTALNYGYTF.

V usage is TRBV7-3 and J usage is TRBJ2-1; D is possibly TRBD2 (6 bases). V lost 3 bases and J 6 bases, leaving 21 bases between the germline ends. The germline V gene encodes CDR1 SGHTA and CDR2 FQGTGA. The CDR3 length is 17 residues. CDR3 coding DNA: TGTGCCAGCAGCTTCCGTTTAGCGGACAACCCTATCAATGAGCAGTTCTTC. This translates into CASSFRLADNPINEQFF. Based on the CDR3 plus reference TRBV7-3 and TRBJ2-1, the full variable domain is GAGVSQTPSNKVTEKGKYVELRCDPISGHTALYWYRQSLGQGPEFLIYFQGTGAADDSGLPNDRFFAVRPEGSVSTLKIQRTERGDSAVYLCASSFRLADNPINEQFFGPGTRLTVL.

The rearrangement joins TRBV6-1 to TRBJ2-5; TRBD2 might be the D (7 bases). CDR3 length: 15 residues. Germline CDR1 and CDR2: MNHNS and SASEGT. The ends were cut back, 7 bases at V and 5 bases at J, with 20 bases in the middle. Here the CDR3 reads CASTLGGRMEETQYF. CDR3 bases: TGTGCCAGCACCTTGGGGGGGCGCATGGAGGAGACCCAGTACTTC.

CDR3 bases: TGTGCCAGCAGTTACTCTTCCGACAGGGGCTTGAATGAGCAGTTCTTC. It codes for CASSYSSDRGLNEQFF. The rearrangement links TRBV6-5 to TRBJ2-1; 8 nucleotides match TRBD1. V shed 0 bases and J 7 bases; nucleotides not matched to a gene: 8. Germline CDR1 is MNHEY and CDR2 is SVGAGI. The length of the CDR3 is 16 residues.

This chain uses TRBV27 with TRBJ1-2; 9 nucleotides agree with TRBD1. The V and J ends lost 3 bases and 8 bases, in that order; junction bases with no gene match: 10. The CDR3 runs to 15 residues. Germline values: CDR1 MNHEY, CDR2 SMNVEV (reference sequence). CDR3 sequence reads: CASSFLGTGLPGYTF. DNA of the CDR3: TGTGCCAGCAGTTTTTTGGGGACAGGGCTCCCGGGCTACACCTTC.